This T cell receptor (beta chain) originates from a study of vaccination and CD4 T cells after COVID-19. As for the study in general: A median of roughly 97 days (range 35 to 161) separated diagnosis from post-COVID sampling.

Treatment indicated: roughly nine-day PBMC culture with coronavirus spike peptide pools or control peptides (ViraFEST assay). Peptide pool stimulation in ViraFEST expanded antigen-specific T cells, whose TCRs were then sequenced. Sequencing of cultured CD4+ T cell DNA used the Oncomine TCR Beta short-read assay. TCRdb re-derived calls from the PCR reads in MiXCR, one entry per CDR3 protein. The table lists under 20,000 distinct CDR3 sequences, less than 50% of them singletons. This clonotype was picked up a small number of times. Its matching antigen is unknown. The V end was cut by 0 bases, the J end by 6 bases, with 8 bases between. CDR1 and CDR2 from the germline V gene are SGHNT and YENEEA. The CDR3 covers 13 residues.

The material was CD4+ T cells from blood, cultured in vitro, obtained before SARS-CoV-2 vaccination. This chain uses TRBV11-3 with TRBJ1-2; D call uncertain. The sequence derives from a human donor who had recovered from COVID-19. CDR3 nucleotides: TGTGCCAGCAGCTTAGATCTTGGGGATGGCTACACCTTC. Amino acids: CASSLDLGDGYTF.